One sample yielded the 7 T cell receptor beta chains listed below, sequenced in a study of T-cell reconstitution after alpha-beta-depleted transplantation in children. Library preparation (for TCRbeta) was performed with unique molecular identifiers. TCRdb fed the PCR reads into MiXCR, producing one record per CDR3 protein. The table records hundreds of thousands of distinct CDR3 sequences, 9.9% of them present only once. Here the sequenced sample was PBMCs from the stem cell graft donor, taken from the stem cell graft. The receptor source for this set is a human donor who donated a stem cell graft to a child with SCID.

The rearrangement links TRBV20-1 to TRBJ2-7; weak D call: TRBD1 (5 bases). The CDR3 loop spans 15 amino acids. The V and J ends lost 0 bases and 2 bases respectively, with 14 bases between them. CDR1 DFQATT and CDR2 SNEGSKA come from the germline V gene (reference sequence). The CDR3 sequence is CSARDPTGGPYEQYF. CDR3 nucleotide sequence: TGCAGTGCTAGAGATCCTACAGGTGGTCCCTACGAGCAGTACTTC.

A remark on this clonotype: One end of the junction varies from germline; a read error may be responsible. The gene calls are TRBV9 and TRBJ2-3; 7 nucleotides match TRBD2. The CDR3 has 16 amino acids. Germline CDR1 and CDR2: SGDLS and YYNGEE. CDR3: CARSVAAGDLTDTQYF. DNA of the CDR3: TGTGCCAGGAGCGTAGCCGCGGGGGACCTCACAGATACGCAGTATTTT. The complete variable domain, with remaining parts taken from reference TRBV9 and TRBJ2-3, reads DSGVTQTPKHLITATGQRVTLRCSPRSGDLSVYWYQQSLDQGLQFLIQYYNGEERAKGNILERFSAQQFPDLHSELNLSSLELGDSALYFCARSVAAGDLTDTQYFGPGTRLTVL.

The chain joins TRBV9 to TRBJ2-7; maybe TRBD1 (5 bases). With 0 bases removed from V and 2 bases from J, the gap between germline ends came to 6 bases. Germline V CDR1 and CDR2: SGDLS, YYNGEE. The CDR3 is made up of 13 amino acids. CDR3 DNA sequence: TGTGCCAGCAGCGTAGGGACACCCTACGAGCAGTACTTC. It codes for CASSVGTPYEQYF.

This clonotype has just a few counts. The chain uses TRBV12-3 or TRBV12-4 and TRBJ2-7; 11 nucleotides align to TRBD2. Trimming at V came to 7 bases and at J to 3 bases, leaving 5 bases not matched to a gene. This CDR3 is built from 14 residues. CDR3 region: CASTLGTSGYEQYF. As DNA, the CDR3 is TGTGCCAGCACCCTTGGGACTAGCGGCTACGAGCAGTACTTC.

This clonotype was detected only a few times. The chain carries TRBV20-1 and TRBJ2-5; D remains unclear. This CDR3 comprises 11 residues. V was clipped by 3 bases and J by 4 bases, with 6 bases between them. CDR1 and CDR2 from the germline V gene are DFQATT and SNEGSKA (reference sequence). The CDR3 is CSASILETQYF. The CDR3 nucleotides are TGCAGTGCTAGTATACTAGAGACCCAGTACTTC.

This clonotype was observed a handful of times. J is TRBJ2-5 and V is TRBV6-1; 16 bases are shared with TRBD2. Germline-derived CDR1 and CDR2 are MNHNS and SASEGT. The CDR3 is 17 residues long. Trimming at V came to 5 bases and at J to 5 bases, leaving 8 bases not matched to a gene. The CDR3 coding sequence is TGTGCCAGCAGTACCGGGACTAGCGGGGGGGCCTGGGAGACCCAGTACTTC. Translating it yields CASSTGTSGGAWETQYF.

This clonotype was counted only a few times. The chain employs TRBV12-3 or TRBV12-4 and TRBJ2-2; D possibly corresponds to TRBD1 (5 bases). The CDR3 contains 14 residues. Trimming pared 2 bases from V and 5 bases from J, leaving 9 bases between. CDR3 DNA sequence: TGTGCCAGCAGTTTACAGGGTTGGACCGGGGAGCTGTTTTTT. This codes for CASSLQGWTGELFF.